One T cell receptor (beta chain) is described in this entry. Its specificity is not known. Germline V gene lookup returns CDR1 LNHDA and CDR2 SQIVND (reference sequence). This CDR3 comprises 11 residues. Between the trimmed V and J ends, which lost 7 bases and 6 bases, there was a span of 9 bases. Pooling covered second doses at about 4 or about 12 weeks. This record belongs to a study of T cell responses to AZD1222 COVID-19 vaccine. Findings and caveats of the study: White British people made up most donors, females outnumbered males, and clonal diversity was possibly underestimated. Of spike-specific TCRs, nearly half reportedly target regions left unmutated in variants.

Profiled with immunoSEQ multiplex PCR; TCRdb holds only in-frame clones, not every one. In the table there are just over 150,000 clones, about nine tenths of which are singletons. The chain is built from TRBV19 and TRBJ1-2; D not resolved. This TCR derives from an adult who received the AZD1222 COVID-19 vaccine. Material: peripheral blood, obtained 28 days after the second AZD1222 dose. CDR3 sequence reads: CASNYLDGYTF. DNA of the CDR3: TGTGCCAGTAATTATCTTGATGGCTACACCTTC. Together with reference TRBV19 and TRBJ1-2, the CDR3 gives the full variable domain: DGGITQSPKYLFRKEGQNVTLSCEQNLNHDAMYWYRQDPGQGLRLIYYSQIVNDFQKGDIAEGYSVSREKKESFPLTVTSAQKNPTAFYLCASNYLDGYTFGSGTRLTVV.